This T cell receptor (beta chain) was obtained from a study of cytomegalovirus exposure and HLA in healthy donors. In the case of this clone: The antigen remains unidentified. The sample carries other DNA sequences with the same CDR3.

V lost 4 bases and J lost 6; bases outside the gene matches: 6. CDR3 length: 15 amino acids. Looked up from germline, CDR1 is SGDLS and CDR2 is YYNGEE. The PCR contained 60 Vbeta and 13 Jbeta primers. The repertoire was sequenced with immunoSEQ multiplex PCR; TCRdb's copy has only in-frame clones and lacks some. The data hold under 150,000 clones, with roughly 79% observed a single time. Study results and limitations: Serostatus for CMV was the only available immune exposure information.

The TCR sequence derives from a woman aged 30 to 39 in good health and CMV-seronegative. Material for sequencing was PBMCs. The chain uses TRBV9 and TRBJ2-2, with 10 bases identical to TRBD1. The chain's CDR3 is CASSPGDRGSGELFF. CDR3 DNA sequence: TGTGCCAGCAGCCCAGGGGACAGGGGATCCGGGGAGCTGTTTTTT.